Shown below are 4 T cell receptor beta chains from a single sample sequenced in a study of shared clonotypes between healthy human individuals. Data came from immunoSEQ multiplex PCR; TCRdb stores just in-frame clones and leaves some out. The table records around 2.1 million clones, 85% to 95% of them present only once. CD8 cells classed as naive were CD45RO-negative and positively selected for CCR7, excluding terminally differentiated effector memory CD45RA+ cells. Source material: naive CD8+ T cells from PBMCs. The source is a man aged 18 to 29 in good health. Some clones in this sample may be carry-over from other donors' samples.

The V and J genes are TRBV7-9 and TRBJ2-1; tentatively, D is TRBD1 or TRBD2 (5 bases each). The V end was cut by 2 bases, the J end by 4 bases, with 15 bases between. The CDR3 has 16 amino acids. CDR1 is SEHNR and CDR2 is FQNEAQ in the germline V gene (reference sequence). CDR3 nucleotides: TGTGCCAGCAGCTTATCGGGACCTCCAGCTTACAATGAGCAGTTCTTC. It is translated as CASSLSGPPAYNEQFF.

The chain is built from TRBV13 and TRBJ2-6; perhaps TRBD1 as D (6 bases). Germline V gene lookup returns CDR1 PRHDT and CDR2 FYEKMQ (reference sequence). This CDR3 comprises 18 residues. V gave up 5 bases and J gave up 1 base, with 18 bases separating them. Here the CDR3 reads CASSANRESTSGANVLTF. In nucleotides, the CDR3 is TGTGCCAGCAGCGCAAACAGGGAGTCCACGTCTGGGGCCAACGTCCTGACTTTC.

The chain couples TRBV5-1 to TRBJ2-7, with 8 bases identical to TRBD2. The CDR3 extends over 16 amino acids. Germline V CDR1 and CDR2: SGHRS, YFSETQ. V shed 0 bases, J shed 2 bases, and the junction held 7 bases outside the gene matches. CDR3 sequence (DNA): TGCGCCAGCAGCTTGGTGGCGGGGGGCCGTGCCTACGAGCAGTACTTC. This encodes CASSLVAGGRAYEQYF.

The chain has TRBV5-1 and TRBJ1-1, with 7 bases aligning to TRBD1. With 0 bases clipped from V and 4 bases from J, the junction kept 6 bases outside the gene matches. The germline V gene has CDR1 SGHRS and CDR2 YFSETQ. The CDR3 consists of 15 residues. Here the CDR3 DNA reads TGCGCCAGCAGCTTGGATGGGAGGGGGCTCACTGAAGCTTTCTTT. It is translated as CASSLDGRGLTEAFF. Full variable domain (remainder filled in from reference TRBV5-1 and TRBJ1-1): KAGVTQTPRYLIKTRGQQVTLSCSPISGHRSVSWYQQTPGQGLQFLFEYFSETQRNKGNFPGRFSGRQFSNSRSEMNVSTLELGDSALYLCASSLDGRGLTEAFFGQGTRLTVV.